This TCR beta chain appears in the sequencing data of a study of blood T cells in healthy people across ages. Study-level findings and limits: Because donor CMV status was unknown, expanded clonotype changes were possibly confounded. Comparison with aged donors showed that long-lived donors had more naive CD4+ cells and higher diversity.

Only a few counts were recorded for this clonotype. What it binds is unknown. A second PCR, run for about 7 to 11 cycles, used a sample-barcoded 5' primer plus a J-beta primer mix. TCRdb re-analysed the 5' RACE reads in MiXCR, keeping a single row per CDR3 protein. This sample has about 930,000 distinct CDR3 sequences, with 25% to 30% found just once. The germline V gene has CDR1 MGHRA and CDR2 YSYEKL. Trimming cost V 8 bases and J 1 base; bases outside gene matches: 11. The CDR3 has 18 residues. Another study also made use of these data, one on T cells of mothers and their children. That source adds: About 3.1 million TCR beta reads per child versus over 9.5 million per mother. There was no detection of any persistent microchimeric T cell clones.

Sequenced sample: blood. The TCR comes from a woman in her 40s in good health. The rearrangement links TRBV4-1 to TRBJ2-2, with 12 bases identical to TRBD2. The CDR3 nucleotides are TGCGCCAGCCGCCCCTATACTAGCGGGGGGCAGAACACCGGGGAGCTGTTTTTT. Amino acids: CASRPYTSGGQNTGELFF.